The T cell receptor (beta chain) described here comes from a study of identical twins. In TCRdb, the 5' RACE reads were re-called with MiXCR into one record per CDR3 protein. The sample has 750,000 to 950,000 distinct CDR3 sequences, roughly 12% seen once; the top ten hold around 1.6%. The germline V gene encodes CDR1 MNHNS and CDR2 SASEGT. This CDR3 spans 15 amino acids. The ends lost 6 bases at V and 7 bases at J; junction bases unmatched: 6. The sample also formed part of further work on yellow fever vaccine responses in identical twins.

The V call is TRBV6-1, the J call TRBJ2-1; the match to TRBD2 covers 13 bases. Sequenced sample: PBMCs. The sequence was obtained from a woman aged 18-35 years in good health. The CDR3 nucleotides read TGTGCCAGCAGAAAAGGACTAGCGGGAGTTAATGAGCAGTTCTTC. Protein product: CASRKGLAGVNEQFF.